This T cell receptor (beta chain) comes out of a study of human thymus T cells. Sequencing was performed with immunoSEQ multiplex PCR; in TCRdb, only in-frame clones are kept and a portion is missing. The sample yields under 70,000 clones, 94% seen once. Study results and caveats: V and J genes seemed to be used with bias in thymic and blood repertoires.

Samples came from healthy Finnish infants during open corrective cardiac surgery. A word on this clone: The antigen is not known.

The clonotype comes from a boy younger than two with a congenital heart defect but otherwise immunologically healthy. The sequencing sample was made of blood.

DNA of the CDR3: TGTGCCAGCAGTTTATCCCCTTTCAACATGAACACTGAAGCTTTCTTT. Translation gives CASSLSPFNMNTEAFF. The rearrangement links TRBV27 to TRBJ1-1; no definite D call. CDR1 and CDR2 from the germline V gene are MNHEY and SMNVEV (reference sequence). The CDR3 is 16 amino acids. V lost 0 bases and J lost 0, with 11 bases in between.